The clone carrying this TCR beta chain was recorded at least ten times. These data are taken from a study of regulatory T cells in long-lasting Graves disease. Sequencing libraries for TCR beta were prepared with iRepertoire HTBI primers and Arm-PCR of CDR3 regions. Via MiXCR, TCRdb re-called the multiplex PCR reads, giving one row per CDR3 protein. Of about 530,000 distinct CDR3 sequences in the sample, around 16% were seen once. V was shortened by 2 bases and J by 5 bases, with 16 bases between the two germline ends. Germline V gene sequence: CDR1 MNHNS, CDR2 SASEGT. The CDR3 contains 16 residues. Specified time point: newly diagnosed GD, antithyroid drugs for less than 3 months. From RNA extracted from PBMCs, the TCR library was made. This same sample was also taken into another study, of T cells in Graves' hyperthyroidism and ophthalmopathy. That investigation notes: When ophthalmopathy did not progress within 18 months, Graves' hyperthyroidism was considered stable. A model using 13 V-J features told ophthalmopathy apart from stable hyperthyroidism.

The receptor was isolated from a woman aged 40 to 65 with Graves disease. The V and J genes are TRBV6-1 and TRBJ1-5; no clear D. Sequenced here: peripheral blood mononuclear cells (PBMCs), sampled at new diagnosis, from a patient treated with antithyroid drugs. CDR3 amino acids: CASSEFSDRLHQPQHF. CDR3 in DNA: TGTGCCAGCAGTGAATTTAGTGACCGCCTTCATCAGCCCCAGCATTTT.